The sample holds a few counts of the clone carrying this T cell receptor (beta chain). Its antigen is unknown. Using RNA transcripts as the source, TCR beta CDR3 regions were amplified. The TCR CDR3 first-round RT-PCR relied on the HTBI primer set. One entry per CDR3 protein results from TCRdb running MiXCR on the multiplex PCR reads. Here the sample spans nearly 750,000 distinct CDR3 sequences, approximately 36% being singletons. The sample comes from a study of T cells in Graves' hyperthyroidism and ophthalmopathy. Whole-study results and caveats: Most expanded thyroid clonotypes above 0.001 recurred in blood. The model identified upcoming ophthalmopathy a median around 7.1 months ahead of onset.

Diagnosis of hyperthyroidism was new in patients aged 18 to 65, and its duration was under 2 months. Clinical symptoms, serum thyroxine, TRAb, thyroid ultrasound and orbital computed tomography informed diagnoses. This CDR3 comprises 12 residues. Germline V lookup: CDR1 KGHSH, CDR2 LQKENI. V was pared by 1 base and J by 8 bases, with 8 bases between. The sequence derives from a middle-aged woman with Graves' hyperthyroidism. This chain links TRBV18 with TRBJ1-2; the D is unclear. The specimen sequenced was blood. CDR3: CASSPRQDGYTF. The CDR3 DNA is TGTGCCAGCTCACCACGGCAGGACGGCTACACCTTC.